This T cell receptor (beta chain) comes out of a study of cytomegalovirus exposure and HLA in healthy donors. Findings of the study overall: The study found most TCR sequences rare, yet found some public TCRs in many donors.

A multiplex PCR was run with 60 Vbeta primers and 13 Jbeta primers. Libraries were prepared by immunoSEQ multiplex PCR; TCRdb keeps only in-frame clonotypes and omits some of them. The data show about 130,000 clones, with less than 85% seen just once and roughly 1.4% held by the top ten. Points on this clone: What it binds is not known.

The CDR3 has 15 residues. Germline V gives CDR1 SGDLS, CDR2 YYNGEE. V lost 2 bases, J lost 5 bases, and 15 bases lay in between. This receptor was taken from a man aged 40-55 years in good health and CMV-seronegative. V usage is TRBV9 and J usage is TRBJ2-3, with D perhaps TRBD1 (6 bases). The sequencing input was PBMCs. CDR3 amino acids: CASSVPGTGRDTQYF. In DNA, the CDR3 is TGTGCCAGCAGCGTCCCGGGTACAGGGAGAGATACGCAGTATTTT.